This TCR beta chain comes out of a study of shared clonotypes between healthy human individuals. On the study more broadly: Each donor contributed plates that comprised three CD4 naive, three CD4 memory, two CD8 naive and one CD8 memory. Study-level points and caveats: The low donor count limited represented genetic and exposure-history diversity. Sorted-subset samples were not fully sequenced, rarefaction indicated.

CD45RO-negative, CCR7-positively selected cells formed the naive CD8 fraction, excluding terminally differentiated effector memory CD45RA+ cells. Using immunoSEQ multiplex PCR, the repertoire was profiled, and TCRdb retains in-frame clones only, with some absent. The sample contains around 2.1 million clones, just over 90% of which appear only once. V lost 4 bases to trimming and J lost 3 bases, with 14 bases between them. The CDR3 contains 15 residues. Germline CDR1 SGHRS, CDR2 YFSETQ. As concerns this clone: What it recognizes is unknown.

The receptor was derived from a man in his late teens or twenties in good health. Some clones in this sample may be carry-over from other donors' samples. The chain uses TRBV5-1 and TRBJ1-5; D remains ambiguous. Sequencing was performed on naive CD8+ T cells from PBMCs. The chain's CDR3 is CASSPRAGYNQPQHF. The CDR3 region has the DNA TGCGCCAGCAGCCCCCGGGCCGGATACAATCAGCCCCAGCATTTT.